This T cell receptor (beta chain) was sequenced during a study of T cell repertoires in cytomegalovirus infection. Whole-study context: Epitope selection comprised recently identified HLA-C-restricted CMV epitopes and well-studied HLA-B-restricted CMV epitopes.

V dropped 8 bases and J dropped 3; count of bases not matched to a gene: 5. Germline loops: CDR1 SGHTA, CDR2 FQGNSA. This CDR3 comprises 13 residues. With respect to this clonotype: Its antigen is unidentified.

From the reads, TCRdb called clonotypes with MiXCR, one entry per CDR3 protein. The sample carries 450,000 to 650,000 distinct CDR3 sequences, about 40% recorded once. Study-level points and caveats: What dominated the ex vivo response were HLA-C-restricted CMV-specific TCR beta clonotypes. Identification of carriers of CMV plus the relevant HLA was achieved through cumulative public TCR beta family frequency.

The material was cultured PBMCs, obtained from culture after CMV antigen stimulation. The TCR comes from a human donor in good health (CMV status not recorded). Some clones in this sample may be carry-over from other donors' samples. The chain joins TRBV7-2 to TRBJ2-7, with TRBD2 identical over 9 bases. CDR3 amino acids: CASSSGNFYEQYF. The CDR3 bases are TGTGCCAGCTCTAGCGGGAATTTCTACGAGCAGTACTTC.